The source of this T cell receptor beta chain is a study of OX40 agonist ivuxolimab in advanced cancers. Study context: Subjects had a mean age of about 65 years, with a range of 23 to 79; 82.7% were male.

Points on this clone: Antigen unknown.

Study observations and caveats: Researchers report that CD8+ T cells had, on average, more expanded clones than CD4+.

The repertoire was sequenced with immunoSEQ multiplex PCR; TCRdb's copy has only in-frame clones and lacks some. The data show around 53,000 clones, with 60% to 80% seen just once and less than 2.5% held by the top ten. V shed 6 bases and J shed 4 bases, with 11 bases lying between them. This CDR3 is 13 amino acids long. Per the germline V gene, CDR1 is ENHRY and CDR2 is SYGVKD. Sequencing was performed on CD4+ or CD8+ T cells sorted from blood, taken in a trial of the OX40 agonist ivuxolimab. The chain recombines TRBV10-3 with TRBJ2-3; D is possibly TRBD2 (6 bases). The sequence was collected from an adult with an advanced solid tumor such as melanoma, head and neck, liver or kidney cancer. The CDR3 sequence is CAISGEAADTQYF. CDR3 DNA sequence: TGTGCCATCAGCGGGGAGGCCGCAGATACGCAGTATTTT.